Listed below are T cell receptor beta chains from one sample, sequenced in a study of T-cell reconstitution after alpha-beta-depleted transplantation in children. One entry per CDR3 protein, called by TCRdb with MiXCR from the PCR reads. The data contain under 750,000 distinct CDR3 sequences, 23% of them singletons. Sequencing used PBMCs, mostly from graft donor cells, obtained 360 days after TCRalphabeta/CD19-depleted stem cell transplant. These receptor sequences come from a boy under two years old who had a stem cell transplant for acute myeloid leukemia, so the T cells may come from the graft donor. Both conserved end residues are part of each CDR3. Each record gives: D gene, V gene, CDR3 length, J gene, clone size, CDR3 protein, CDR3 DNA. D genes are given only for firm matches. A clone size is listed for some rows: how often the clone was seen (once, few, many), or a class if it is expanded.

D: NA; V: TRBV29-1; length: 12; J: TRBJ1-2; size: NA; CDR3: CSVGSTNYGYTF; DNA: TGCAGCGTCGGATCGACTAACTATGGCTACACCTTC
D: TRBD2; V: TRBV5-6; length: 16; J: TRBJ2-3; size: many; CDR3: CASSFGTSGSTDTQYF; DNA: TGTGCCAGCAGCTTCGGGACTAGCGGTAGCACAGATACGCAGTATTTT
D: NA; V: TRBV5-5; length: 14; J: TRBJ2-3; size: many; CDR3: CASSLPQTTDTQYF; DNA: TGTGCCAGCAGCTTGCCCCAGACCACAGATACGCAGTATTTT
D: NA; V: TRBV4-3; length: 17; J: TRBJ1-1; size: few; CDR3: CASSHALGWGVDTEAFF; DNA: TGCGCCAGCAGCCACGCACTTGGTTGGGGGGTGGACACTGAAGCTTTCTTT
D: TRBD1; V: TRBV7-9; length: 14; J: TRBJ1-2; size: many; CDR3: CASSFRQGTSGYTF; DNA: TGTGCCAGCAGCTTCCGACAGGGTACCAGTGGCTACACCTTC
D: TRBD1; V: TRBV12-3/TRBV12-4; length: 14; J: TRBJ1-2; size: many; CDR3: CATGTGDGIYGYTF; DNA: TGTGCCACCGGGACAGGGGATGGAATCTATGGCTACACCTTC
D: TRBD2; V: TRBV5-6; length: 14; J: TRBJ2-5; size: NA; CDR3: CASSFGTTQETQHF; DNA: TGTGCCAGCAGCTTCGGGACTACCCAAGAGACCCAGCACTTC
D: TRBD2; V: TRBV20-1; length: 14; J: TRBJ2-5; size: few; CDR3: CSARGGSSWETQYF; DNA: TGCAGTGCTAGGGGGGGGAGCTCGTGGGAGACCCAGTACTTC
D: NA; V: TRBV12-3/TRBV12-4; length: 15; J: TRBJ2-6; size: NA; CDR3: CASRPGASGANVLTF; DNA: TGTGCCAGCAGACCCGGGGCTTCTGGGGCCAACGTCCTGACTTTC
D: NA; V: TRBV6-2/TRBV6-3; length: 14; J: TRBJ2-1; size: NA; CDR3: CASSYSGAFSEQFF; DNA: TGTGCCAGCAGTTACTCGGGAGCCTTCAGTGAGCAGTTCTTC
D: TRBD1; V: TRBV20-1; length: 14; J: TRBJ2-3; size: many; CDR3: CSATGTGSTDTQYF; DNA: TGCAGTGCCACCGGGACAGGGTCCACAGATACGCAGTATTTT
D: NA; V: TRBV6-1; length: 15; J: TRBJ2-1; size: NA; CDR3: CASSDLWTAYNEQFF; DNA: TGTGCCAGCAGTGACCTATGGACAGCTTACAATGAGCAGTTCTTC
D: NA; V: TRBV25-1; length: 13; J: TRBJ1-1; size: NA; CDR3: CASSGIGHTEAFF; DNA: TGTGCCAGCAGTGGAATAGGCCACACTGAAGCTTTCTTT
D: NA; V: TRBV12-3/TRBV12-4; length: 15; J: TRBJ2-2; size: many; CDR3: CASRRGTDGGGELFF; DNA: TGTGCCAGCAGACGGGGGACTGACGGCGGCGGGGAGCTGTTTTTT
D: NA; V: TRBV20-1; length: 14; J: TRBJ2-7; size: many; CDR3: CSARVGGNSYEQYF; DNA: TGCAGTGCTAGAGTCGGGGGTAACTCCTACGAGCAGTACTTC
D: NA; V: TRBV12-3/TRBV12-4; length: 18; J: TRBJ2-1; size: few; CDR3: CASSLKGLDHLVNNEQFF; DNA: TGTGCCAGCAGTTTAAAGGGGCTAGACCACCTTGTTAACAATGAGCAGTTCTTC
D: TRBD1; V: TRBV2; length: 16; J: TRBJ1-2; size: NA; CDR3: CASRPRRQGDTSGYTF; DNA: TGTGCCAGCAGACCTCGTAGACAGGGAGATACCTCCGGCTACACCTTC
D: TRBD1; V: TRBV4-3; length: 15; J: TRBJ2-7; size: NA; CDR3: CASSQVWGQGDEQYF; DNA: TGCGCCAGCAGCCAGGTATGGGGACAGGGGGACGAGCAGTACTTC
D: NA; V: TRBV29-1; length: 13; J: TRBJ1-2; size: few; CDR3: CSVGGGANYGYTF; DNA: TGCAGCGTTGGAGGGGGGGCTAACTATGGCTACACCTTC
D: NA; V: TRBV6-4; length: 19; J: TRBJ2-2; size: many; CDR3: CASSANPGLPRANTGELFF; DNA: TGTGCCAGCAGCGCTAATCCGGGACTTCCCCGCGCGAACACCGGGGAGCTGTTTTTT
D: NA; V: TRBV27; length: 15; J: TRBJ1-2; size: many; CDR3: CASSLGMAGNYGYTF; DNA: TGTGCCAGCAGCCTCGGAATGGCAGGAAACTATGGCTACACCTTC
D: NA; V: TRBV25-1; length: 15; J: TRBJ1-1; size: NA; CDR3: CASSGGPLRTAEAFF; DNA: TGTGCCAGCAGTGGAGGGCCCCTTCGGACAGCTGAAGCTTTCTTT
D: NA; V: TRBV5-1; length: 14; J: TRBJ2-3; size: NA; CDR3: CASSLARVSDTQYF; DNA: TGCGCCAGCAGCTTGGCCCGGGTTTCAGATACGCAGTATTTT
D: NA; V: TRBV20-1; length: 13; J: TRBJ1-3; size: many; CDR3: CSAHKASGNTIYF; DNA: TGCAGTGCTCACAAGGCCTCTGGAAACACCATATATTTT
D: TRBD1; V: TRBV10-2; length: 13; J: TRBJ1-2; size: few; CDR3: CASSDQGDYGYTF; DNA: TGCGCCAGCAGTGATCAGGGGGACTATGGCTACACCTTC
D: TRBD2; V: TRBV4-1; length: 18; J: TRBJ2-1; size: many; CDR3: CASSPWPSGGAESNEQFF; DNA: TGCGCCAGCAGCCCTTGGCCTAGCGGGGGGGCCGAGTCTAATGAGCAGTTCTTC
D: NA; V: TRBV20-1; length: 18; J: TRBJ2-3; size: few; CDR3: CSASWGRADCGLTDTQYF; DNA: TGCAGTGCTTCCTGGGGTAGAGCAGACTGTGGCCTCACAGATACGCAGTATTTT
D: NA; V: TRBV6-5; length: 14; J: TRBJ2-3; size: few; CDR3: CASSYLAGTDTQYF; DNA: TGTGCCAGCAGTTACTTGGCAGGGACCGATACGCAGTATTTT
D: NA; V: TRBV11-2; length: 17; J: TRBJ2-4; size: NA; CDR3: CASSVEGRRIAKNIQYF; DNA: TGTGCCAGCAGCGTAGAGGGTCGTCGGATAGCCAAAAACATTCAGTACTTC
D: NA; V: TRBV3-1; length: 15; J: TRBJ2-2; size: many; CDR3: CASSFKVDGTGELFF; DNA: TGTGCCAGCAGCTTCAAGGTAGACGGGACCGGGGAGCTGTTTTTT
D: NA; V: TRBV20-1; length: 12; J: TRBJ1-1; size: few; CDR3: CSPRYSYAEAFF; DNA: TGCAGTCCTCGGTACTCCTACGCTGAAGCTTTCTTT
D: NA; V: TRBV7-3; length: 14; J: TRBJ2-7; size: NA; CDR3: CASSLGTGSSEQYF; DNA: TGTGCCAGCAGCTTAGGCACGGGCTCCTCCGAGCAGTACTTC
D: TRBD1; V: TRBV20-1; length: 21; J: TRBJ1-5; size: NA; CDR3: CSASSDRTGTGRNWRSQPQHF; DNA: TGCAGTGCTTCTTCCGATCGGACAGGGACGGGAAGAAATTGGAGGAGTCAGCCCCAGCATTTT
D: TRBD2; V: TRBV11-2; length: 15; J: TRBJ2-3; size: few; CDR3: CASSYSGGPTDTQYF; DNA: TGTGCCAGCAGCTACTCGGGGGGGCCCACAGATACGCAGTATTTT
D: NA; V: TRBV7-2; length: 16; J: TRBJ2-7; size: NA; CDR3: CASSFRPLDRSCEQYF; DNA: TGTGCCAGCAGCTTTCGGCCGCTGGACAGATCCTGCGAGCAGTACTTC
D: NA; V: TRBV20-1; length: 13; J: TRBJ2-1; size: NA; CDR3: CSASDPARDEQFF; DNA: TGCAGTGCTAGCGACCCGGCTCGCGATGAGCAGTTCTTC
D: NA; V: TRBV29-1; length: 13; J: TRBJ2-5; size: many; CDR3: CSVEEHRQETQYF; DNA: TGCAGCGTTGAAGAGCACAGACAAGAGACCCAGTACTTC
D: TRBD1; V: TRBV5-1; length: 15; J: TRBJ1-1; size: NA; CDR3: CASSLSPGQLTEAFF; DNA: TGCGCCAGCAGCTTGAGTCCGGGACAGCTCACTGAAGCTTTCTTT
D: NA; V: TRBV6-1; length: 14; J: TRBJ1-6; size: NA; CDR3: CASWAHRDGTPLHF; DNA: TGTGCCAGCTGGGCCCACAGGGACGGGACACCCCTCCACTTT
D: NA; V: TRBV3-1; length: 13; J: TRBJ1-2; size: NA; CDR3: CASSLQRNYGYTF; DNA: TGTGCCAGCAGCCTACAGAGAAACTATGGCTACACCTTC
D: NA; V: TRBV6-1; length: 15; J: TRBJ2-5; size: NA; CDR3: CASNLRSFVGETQYF; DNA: TGTGCCAGCAACCTAAGGAGTTTTGTAGGAGAGACCCAGTACTTC
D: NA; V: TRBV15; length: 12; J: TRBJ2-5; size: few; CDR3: CATSRDHDTQYF; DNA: TGTGCCACCAGCAGAGACCACGATACCCAGTACTTC
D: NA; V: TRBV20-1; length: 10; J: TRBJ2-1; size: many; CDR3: CSASHNEQFF; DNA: TGCAGTGCCAGCCACAATGAGCAGTTCTTC
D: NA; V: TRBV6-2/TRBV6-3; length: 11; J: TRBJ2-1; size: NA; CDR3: CASSYTREQFF; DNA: TGTGCCAGCAGTTACACGCGTGAGCAGTTCTTC
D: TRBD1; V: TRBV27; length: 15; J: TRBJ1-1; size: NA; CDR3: CASSLYRGGNTEAFF; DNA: TGTGCCAGCAGTCTGTACAGGGGTGGGAACACTGAAGCTTTCTTT
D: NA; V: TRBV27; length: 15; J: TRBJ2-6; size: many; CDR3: CASQPGLSGANVLTF; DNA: TGTGCCAGTCAACCAGGGCTCTCAGGGGCCAACGTCCTGACTTTC
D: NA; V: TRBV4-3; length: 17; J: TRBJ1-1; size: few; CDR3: CASSQNLIRDGNTEAFF; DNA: TGCGCCAGCAGCCAGAACCTAATCCGCGATGGGAACACTGAAGCTTTCTTT
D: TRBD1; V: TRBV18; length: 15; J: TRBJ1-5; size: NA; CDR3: CASSPRQGGNQPQHF; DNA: TGTGCCAGCTCACCACGACAGGGAGGTAATCAGCCCCAGCATTTT
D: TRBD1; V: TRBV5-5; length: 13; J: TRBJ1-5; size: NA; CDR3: CASSLTGGEAQHF; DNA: TGTGCCAGCAGCTTAACAGGGGGAGAAGCCCAGCATTTT
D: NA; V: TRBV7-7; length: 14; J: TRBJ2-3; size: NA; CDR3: CASSLGTPGDTQYF; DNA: TGTGCCAGCAGCTTAGGGACGCCTGGGGATACGCAGTATTTT
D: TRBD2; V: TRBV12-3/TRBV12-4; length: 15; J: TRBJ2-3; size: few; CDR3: CASSFPLAGMDTQYF; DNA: TGTGCCAGCAGTTTTCCACTAGCGGGGATGGATACGCAGTATTTT
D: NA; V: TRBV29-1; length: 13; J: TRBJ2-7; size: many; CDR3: CSVETGLSYEQYF; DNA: TGCAGCGTTGAGACAGGACTCTCCTACGAGCAGTACTTC
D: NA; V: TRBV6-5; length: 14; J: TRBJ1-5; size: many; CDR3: CASSWRGGNQPQHF; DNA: TGTGCCAGCAGTTGGAGAGGGGGCAATCAGCCCCAGCATTTT
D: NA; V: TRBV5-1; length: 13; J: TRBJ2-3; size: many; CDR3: CASSSDPPDTQYF; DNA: TGCGCCAGCAGCTCGGACCCGCCCGATACGCAGTATTTT
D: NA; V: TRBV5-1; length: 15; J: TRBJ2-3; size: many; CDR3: CASSPYEGRTDTQYF; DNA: TGCGCCAGCAGCCCCTATGAGGGGCGCACAGATACGCAGTATTTT
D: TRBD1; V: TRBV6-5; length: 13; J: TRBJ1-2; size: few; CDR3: CASSITGGYGYTF; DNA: TGTGCCAGCAGTATAACAGGGGGCTATGGCTACACCTTC
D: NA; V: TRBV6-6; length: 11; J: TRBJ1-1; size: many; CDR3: CASSYAGEAFF; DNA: TGTGCCAGCAGTTACGCCGGAGAAGCTTTCTTT
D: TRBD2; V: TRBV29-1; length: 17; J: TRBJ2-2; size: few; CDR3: CSVQGLAGALNTGELFF; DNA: TGCAGCGTCCAGGGACTAGCGGGGGCTTTGAACACCGGGGAGCTGTTTTTT
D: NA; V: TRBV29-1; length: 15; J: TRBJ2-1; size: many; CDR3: CSVDQGTGAYNEQFF; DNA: TGCAGCGTTGACCAAGGAACAGGCGCTTACAATGAGCAGTTCTTC
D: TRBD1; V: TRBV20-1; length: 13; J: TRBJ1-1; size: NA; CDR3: CSARGTANTEAFF; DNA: TGCAGTGCTAGGGGGACAGCGAACACTGAAGCTTTCTTT